These 22 T cell receptor beta chains were sequenced from one sample in a study of blood T cell repertoires in COVID-19. Sequenced by immunoSEQ multiplex PCR; TCRdb stores in-frame clones only, minus some. The profile shows around 340,000 clones, 70% to 90% of them singletons. The material sequenced was peripheral blood. The origin of the receptors is a woman aged 55-69 years with COVID-19, enrolled during active disease.

V is TRBV6-5 and J is TRBJ2-1; TRBD2 is a possible D gene (5 bases). This CDR3 region has 12 residues. Germline CDR1 and CDR2: MNHEY and SVGAGI. Between the trimmed V and J ends, which lost 7 bases and 6 bases, there was a span of 10 bases. The CDR3 coding sequence is TGTGCCAGCACAACTAGACGCAATGAGCAGTTCTTC. Its protein is CASTTRRNEQFF.

J is TRBJ1-5 and V is TRBV10-3, with 12 bases that match TRBD1. CDR1 is ENHRY and CDR2 is SYGVKD in the germline V gene. The CDR3 spans 16 residues. Trimming removed 11 bases from V and 1 base from J; junction bases left unmatched: 9. The DNA for the CDR3 is TGTGCCTCGGGGGACAGGGGGCAGGGGAGCAATCAGCCCCAGCATTTT. It is translated as CASGDRGQGSNQPQHF.

The chain uses TRBV18 and TRBJ2-1, with D maybe TRBD1 (5 bases). CDR3 size: 16 residues. Germline loops: CDR1 KGHSH, CDR2 LQKENI. The V end was cut by 6 bases, the J end by 2 bases, with 17 bases between. CDR3 nucleotide sequence: TGTGCCAGCTCCCCAAAGGGGCAGGACCCCTACAATGAGCAGTTCTTC. It is translated as CASSPKGQDPYNEQFF. The entire variable domain, with the rest obtained from reference TRBV18 and TRBJ2-1, is as follows: NAGVMQNPRHLVRRRGQEARLRCSPMKGHSHVYWYRQLPEEGLKFMVYLQKENIIDESGMPKERFSAEFPKEGPSILRIQQVVRGDSAAYFCASSPKGQDPYNEQFFGPGTRLTVL.

The chain is built from TRBV6-6 and TRBJ1-1, with D possibly TRBD1 on 6 matching bases. The CDR3 has 14 residues. Between the trimmed V and J ends, which lost 7 bases and 0 bases, there was a span of 12 bases. Germline CDR1 is MNHNY and CDR2 is SVGAGI (reference sequence). As DNA, the CDR3 is TGTGCCAGCACCGAGGGACATATGAACACTGAAGCTTTCTTT. This codes for CASTEGHMNTEAFF.

The count of this clone is one. V usage is TRBV9 and J usage is TRBJ1-4; D is unclear. From germline, CDR1 is SGDLS and CDR2 YYNGEE. Trimming took off 0 bases at V and 6 bases at J, with 9 bases between the two ends. This CDR3 has 14 residues. CDR3 sequence: CASSVGPGDEKLFF. As DNA, the CDR3 is TGTGCCAGCAGCGTAGGACCCGGGGATGAAAAACTGTTTTTT.

V usage is TRBV4-1 and J usage is TRBJ1-2; 7 bases align to TRBD1. The CDR3 has 16 residues. J lost 4 bases, V lost 3 bases, and 11 bases had no gene match. Per germline, CDR1 MGHRA and CDR2 YSYEKL. CDR3 sequence (DNA): TGCGCCAGCAGCCAGGTGAGCACAGGGGAGGCCTATGGCTACACCTTC. It translates to CASSQVSTGEAYGYTF.

This chain links TRBV9 with TRBJ2-3; D call uncertain. CDR1 is SGDLS and CDR2 is YYNGEE in the germline V gene. The CDR3 runs 11 residues. Trimming removed 3 bases from V and 9 bases from J, with 8 bases in between. CDR3 DNA: TGTGCCAGCAGCGCGGAGAACACGCAGTATTTT. As protein: CASSAENTQYF.

This chain connects TRBV5-4 to TRBJ1-2; 8 bases agree with TRBD1. The germline CDR1 and CDR2 sequences are SGHNT and YYREEE (reference sequence). J gave up 5 bases and V 3 bases, and 9 bases lay outside the gene matches. The CDR3 is 15 residues long. CDR3 DNA sequence: TGTGCCAGCAGCTCGGACCCGGACAGGGTTTATGGCTACACCTTC. This codes for CASSSDPDRVYGYTF. Full variable domain (outside the CDR3, taken from reference TRBV5-4 and TRBJ1-2): ETGVTQSPTHLIKTRGQQVTLRCSSQSGHNTVSWYQQALGQGPQFIFQYYREEENGRGNFPPRFSGLQFPNYSSELNVNALELDDSALYLCASSSDPDRVYGYTFGSGTRLTVV.

As for this clone: This specimen includes other DNA sequences encoding the same CDR3. V gene TRBV7-3 combines with J gene TRBJ2-2; 11 bases align to TRBD2. The length of the CDR3 is 16 residues. Trimming at V came to 3 bases and at J to 0 bases, leaving 0 bases not matched to a gene. Germline-derived CDR1 and CDR2 are SGHTA and FQGTGA. For the CDR3, the DNA is TGTGCCAGCAGCTTTAGCGGGGGGGCGAACACCGGGGAGCTGTTTTTT. This codes for CASSFSGGANTGELFF.

This clone was counted a single time. The chain employs TRBV7-9 and TRBJ2-5; 7 nucleotides align to TRBD1. Germline V gives CDR1 SEHNR, CDR2 FQNEAQ (reference sequence). There are 17 residues in the CDR3. With V trimmed by 0 bases and J by 4 bases, 11 bases remained unmatched. Here the CDR3 DNA reads TGTGCCAGCAGCTTAGCCGCCAGGGGGATAAATGGAGAGACCCAGTACTTC. Translation: CASSLAARGINGETQYF.

The CDR3 sequence is CASSPLDNEQFF. The CDR3 nucleotides are TGTGCCAGCAGCCCCTTAGACAATGAGCAGTTCTTC. The rearrangement uses TRBV7-9 and TRBJ2-1; D gene ambiguous. Trimming shortened V by 5 bases and J by 5 bases, and 7 bases separated the two germline ends. The CDR3 is 12 amino acids. Germline CDR1 reads SEHNR; CDR2 reads FQNEAQ (reference sequence).

V and J are TRBV7-3 and TRBJ2-7; maybe TRBD1 (5 bases). Per germline, CDR1 SGHTA and CDR2 FQGTGA. The CDR3 consists of 15 residues. The germline V and J ends were trimmed by 2 bases and 5 bases, with 16 bases remaining between them. The CDR3 DNA is TGTGCCAGCAGCTTACAAGGCGCAGGGCAAAACGAGCAGTACTTC. Its protein is CASSLQGAGQNEQYF.

This clone was recorded a few times. This chain joins TRBV7-2 and TRBJ1-2, with TRBD1 identical over 8 bases. In germline, CDR1 is SGHTA, CDR2 FQGNSA. The CDR3 is 14 amino acids. With 1 base clipped from V and 7 bases from J, the junction kept 5 bases outside the gene matches. The CDR3 is CASSLGVTGVGYTF. The CDR3 DNA sequence: TGTGCCAGCAGCTTAGGAGTGACAGGGGTTGGCTACACCTTC. Complete variable domain (other parts from reference TRBV7-2 and TRBJ1-2): GAGVSQSPSNKVTEKGKDVELRCDPISGHTALYWYRQSLGQGLEFLIYFQGNSAPDKSGLPSDRFSAERTGGSVSTLTIQRTQQEDSAVYLCASSLGVTGVGYTFGSGTRLTVV.

J is TRBJ1-1 and V is TRBV10-3; D is uncertain. Germline V gene sequence: CDR1 ENHRY, CDR2 SYGVKD. Between the trimmed V and J ends, which lost 3 bases and 1 base, there was a span of 12 bases. CDR3 size: 15 residues. CDR3 loop: CAISEEPSRNTEAFF. In DNA, the CDR3 is TGTGCCATCAGTGAAGAACCGAGTCGGAACACTGAAGCTTTCTTT.

The chain carries TRBV5-6 and TRBJ1-2; D is unresolved. The germline V gene encodes CDR1 SGHDT and CDR2 YYEEEE. V dropped 0 bases and J dropped 2 bases, with 8 bases sitting between them. The CDR3 has 14 residues. The CDR3 nucleotides are TGTGCCAGCAGCTTGGTTAGCCTAAACTATGGCTACACCTTC. Amino acid sequence: CASSLVSLNYGYTF.

The rearrangement links TRBV9 to TRBJ2-3; 8 bases agree with TRBD2. CDR1 and CDR2 from the germline V gene are SGDLS and YYNGEE. This CDR3 spans 14 amino acids. The V and J ends lost 2 bases and 5 bases, in that order; junction bases with no gene match: 4. CDR3 amino acids: CASSVRLAQDTQYF. The CDR3 DNA reads as TGTGCCAGCAGCGTGAGACTAGCGCAAGATACGCAGTATTTT.

V and J are TRBV12-3 or TRBV12-4 and TRBJ2-1, with TRBD2 identical over 10 bases. J gave up 14 bases and V 7 bases, and 8 bases lay outside the gene matches. The CDR3 is 12 residues long. The CDR3 sequence: CASTLAGGEEFF. Written as DNA, the CDR3 is TGTGCCAGCACCTTAGCGGGGGGAGAGGAGTTCTTC.

This chain connects TRBV7-6 to TRBJ2-7, with TRBD2 matching over 10 bases. This CDR3 is built from 18 residues. J was trimmed by 6 bases and V by 5 bases; bases with no gene match: 19. The germline V gene has CDR1 SGHVS and CDR2 FNYEAQ. The CDR3 here is CASSPRFGAGGTVGEQYF. The DNA of the CDR3 is TGTGCCAGCAGCCCGCGTTTCGGAGCGGGGGGGACCGTGGGCGAGCAGTACTTC.

The chain uses TRBV3-1 (or the pseudogene TRBV3-2) and TRBJ1-1, with D possibly matching TRBD1 (5 bases). The germline gives CDR1 LGHDT, CDR2 YNNKEL (reference sequence). Trimming removed 1 base from V and 4 bases from J, with 13 bases in between. The CDR3 runs 15 residues. This CDR3 reads CASSQAWDYSTEAFF. The CDR3 coding sequence is TGTGCCAGCAGCCAAGCTTGGGACTACAGCACTGAAGCTTTCTTT.

The V gene is TRBV21-1, the J gene TRBJ2-1; TRBD2 is the table's D call and was not checked against the DNA. TRBV21-1 is annotated as a pseudogene. CDR3 length equals 19 residues. CDR3 nucleotide sequence: TGTGCCAGCTTCGGCCGGGTGCTAGCGGGGAGGGGCTCCTACAATGAGCAGTTCTTC. Translated: CASFGRVLAGRGSYNEQFF.

The chain carries TRBV7-2 and TRBJ1-2, with a weak D call TRBD1 (6 bases). Trimming removed 5 bases from V and 10 bases from J, with 17 bases in between. The V gene's germline CDR1 is SGHTA and CDR2 FQGNSA. The CDR3 runs 13 residues. This CDR3 reads CASSPTRTGPYTF. DNA for the CDR3: TGTGCCAGCAGCCCAACGCGAACAGGGCCCTACACCTTC.

The V and J genes are TRBV11-3 and TRBJ1-1; no clear D gene. CDR1 is SGHNT, CDR2 YENEEA, per germline. The CDR3 has 15 residues. V lost 2 bases, J lost 0 bases, and 10 bases lay in between. In DNA form, the CDR3 reads TGTGCCAGCAGCTTATTGCGCGGATTGAACACTGAAGCTTTCTTT. Protein product: CASSLLRGLNTEAFF. Variable domain in full (rest from reference TRBV11-3 and TRBJ1-1): EAGVVQSPRYKIIEKKQPVAFWCNPISGHNTLYWYLQNLGQGPELLIRYENEEAVDDSQLPKDRFSAERLKGVDSTLKIQPAELGDSAVYLCASSLLRGLNTEAFFGQGTRLTVV.